A single T cell receptor beta chain is shown here with its context. Documented time point: persistent/refractory GD, antithyroid drugs over 5 years with positive TRAb. PBMCs were the source of the RNA used for TCR sequencing. This record belongs to a study of regulatory T cells in long-lasting Graves disease. Construction of the TCR beta libraries employed iRepertoire HTBI primers in conjunction with Arm-PCR of CDR3 regions. TCRdb itself ran the multiplex PCR reads through MiXCR, one entry per CDR3 protein. Found here are around 430,000 distinct CDR3 sequences, about 22% of them singletons; the top ten hold about an eighth. This sample comprised peripheral blood mononuclear cells (PBMCs), obtained when the disease was refractory, from a patient treated with antithyroid drugs. The clonotype comes from a female donor with Graves disease.

CDR3 nucleotide sequence: TGTGCCAGCAGCTTAGATAGTAGGCGGGACCTGACCAATGAGCAGTTCTTC. It specifies CASSLDSRRDLTNEQFF. The rearrangement joins TRBV11-3 to TRBJ2-1, with D maybe TRBD2 (6 bases). The CDR3 spans 17 residues. V gave up 0 bases and J gave up 6 bases, with 18 bases separating them. Germline values: CDR1 SGHNT, CDR2 YENEEA.